Given below is one T cell receptor (beta chain) in context. These data belong to a study of technical replicates of blood from a handful of donors. The method was immunoSEQ multiplex PCR; TCRdb's version includes in-frame clones alone and lacks a portion of them. This table has 62,000 or so clones, approximately 87% appearing once. This CDR3 is built from 16 residues. V lost 6 bases to trimming and J lost 3 bases; unmatched junction nucleotides: 14. Germline V gene lookup returns CDR1 MNHEY and CDR2 SMNVEV (reference sequence). The sequence came from a human donor in good health. Some clones in this sample may be carry-over from other donors' samples. The chain joins TRBV27 to TRBJ2-7; 7 nucleotides match TRBD1. The specimen sequenced was PBMCs. CDR3 sequence: CASSQLRGMAVYEQYF. The CDR3, as DNA: TGTGCCAGCAGCCAGCTCAGGGGGATGGCCGTCTACGAGCAGTACTTC.